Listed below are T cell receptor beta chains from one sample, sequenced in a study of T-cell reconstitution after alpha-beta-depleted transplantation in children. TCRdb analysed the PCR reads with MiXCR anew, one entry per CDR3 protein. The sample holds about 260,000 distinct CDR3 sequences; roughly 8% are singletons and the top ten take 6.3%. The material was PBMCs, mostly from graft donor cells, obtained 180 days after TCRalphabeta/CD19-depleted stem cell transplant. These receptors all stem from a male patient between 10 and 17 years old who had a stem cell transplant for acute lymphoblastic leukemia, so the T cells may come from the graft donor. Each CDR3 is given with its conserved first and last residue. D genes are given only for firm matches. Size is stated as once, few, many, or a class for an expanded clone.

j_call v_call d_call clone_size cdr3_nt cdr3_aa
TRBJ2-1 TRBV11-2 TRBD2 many TGTGCCAGCAGCTTAGGGACTAGCGGGAGTGGGGAGCAGTTCTTC CASSLGTSGSGEQFF
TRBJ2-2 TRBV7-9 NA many TGTGCCAGCAGTTGGTGGGCGGGCGACACCGGGGAGCTGTTTTTT CASSWWAGDTGELFF
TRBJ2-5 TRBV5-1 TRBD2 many TGCGCCAGCAGCTTGATGGCTAGCGGGAGCCTCCAAGAGACCCAGTACTTC CASSLMASGSLQETQYF
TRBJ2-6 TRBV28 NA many TGTGCCAGCAGACTCGACTTCTCTGGGGCCAACGTCCTGACTTTC CASRLDFSGANVLTF
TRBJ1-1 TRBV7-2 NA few TGTGCCAGCAGCTTAAGGGCCCAAGCAGTTACGAACACTGAAGCTTTCTTT CASSLRAQAVTNTEAFF
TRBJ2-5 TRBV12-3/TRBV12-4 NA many TGTGCCAGCAGCTTCCTCGCGGGGACCCAGTACTTC CASSFLAGTQYF
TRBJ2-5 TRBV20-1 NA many TGCAGTGCTAGCCGGGCCCAACGGGTGGAGACCCAGTACTTC CSASRAQRVETQYF
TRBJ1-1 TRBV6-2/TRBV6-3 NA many TGTGCCAGAATAAAGGGGGGGAAGTTCACTGAAGCTTTCTTT CARIKGGKFTEAFF
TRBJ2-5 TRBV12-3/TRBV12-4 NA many TGTGCCAGCAACACGGGGGGCGGAGAGACCCAGTACTTC CASNTGGGETQYF
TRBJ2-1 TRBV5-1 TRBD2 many TGCGCCAGCAGTCCCGGGACTAGCGGATACAATGAGCAGTTCTTC CASSPGTSGYNEQFF